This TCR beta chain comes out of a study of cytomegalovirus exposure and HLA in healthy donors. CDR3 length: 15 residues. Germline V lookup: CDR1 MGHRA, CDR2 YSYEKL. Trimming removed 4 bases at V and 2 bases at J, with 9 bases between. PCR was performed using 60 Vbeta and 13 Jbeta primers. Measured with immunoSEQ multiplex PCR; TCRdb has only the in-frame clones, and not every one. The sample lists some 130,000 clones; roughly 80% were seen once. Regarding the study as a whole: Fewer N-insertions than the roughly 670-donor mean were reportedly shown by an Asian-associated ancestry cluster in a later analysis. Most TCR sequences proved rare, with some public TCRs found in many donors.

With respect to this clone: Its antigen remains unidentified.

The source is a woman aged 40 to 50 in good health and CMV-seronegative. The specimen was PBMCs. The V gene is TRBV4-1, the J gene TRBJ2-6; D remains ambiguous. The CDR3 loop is CASSLDTTGANVLTF. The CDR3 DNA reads TGCGCCAGCAGCCTCGACACCACTGGGGCCAACGTCCTGACTTTC.